This T cell receptor (beta chain) was recovered during a study of CD8 T cells in ankylosing spondylitis. General observations from the study: According to the report, clones linked to the disease were significantly enriched in matched synovial fluid samples taken from ankylosing spondylitis patients. A TCR beta motif of fewer than ten highly homologous variants seemed to mark ankylosing spondylitis blood. Some motif variants had been reported before (in reactive arthritis synovial fluid and blood).

Generation of TCR beta libraries employed quantitative 5'-RACE incorporating molecular barcodes. Via MiXCR, TCRdb re-called the 5' RACE reads, giving one row per CDR3 protein. Here the sample spans 350,000 or so distinct CDR3 sequences, less than 9.5% being singletons. On this clonotype: Its antigen is unidentified.

The V gene's germline CDR1 is SNHLY and CDR2 FYNNEI. V gave up 3 bases and J gave up 4 bases, with 9 bases separating them. The CDR3 contains 14 residues. V usage is TRBV2 and J usage is TRBJ2-2; D might be TRBD2 (5 bases). This clonotype was obtained from a male donor with ankylosing spondylitis. Sequencing was done on a sample of blood, either unsorted or a sorted T cell fraction (not recorded which). The CDR3 loop reads CASSERVSTGELFF. CDR3 nucleotide sequence: TGTGCCAGCAGTGAGAGGGTCAGCACCGGGGAGCTGTTTTTT.